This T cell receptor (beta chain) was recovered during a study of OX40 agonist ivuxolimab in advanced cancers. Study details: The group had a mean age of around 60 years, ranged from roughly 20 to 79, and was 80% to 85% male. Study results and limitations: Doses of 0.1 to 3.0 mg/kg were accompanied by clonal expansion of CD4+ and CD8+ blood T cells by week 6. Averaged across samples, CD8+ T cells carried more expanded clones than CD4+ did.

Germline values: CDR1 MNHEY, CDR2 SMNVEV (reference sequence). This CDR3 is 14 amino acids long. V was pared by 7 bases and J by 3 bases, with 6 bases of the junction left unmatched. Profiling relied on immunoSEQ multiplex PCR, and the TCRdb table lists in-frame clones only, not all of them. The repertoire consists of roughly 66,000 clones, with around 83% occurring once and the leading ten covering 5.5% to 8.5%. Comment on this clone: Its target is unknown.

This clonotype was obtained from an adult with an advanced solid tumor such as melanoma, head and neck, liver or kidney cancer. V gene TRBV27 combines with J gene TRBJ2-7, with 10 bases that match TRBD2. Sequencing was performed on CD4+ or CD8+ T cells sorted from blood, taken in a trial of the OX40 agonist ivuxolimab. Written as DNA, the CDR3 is TGTGCCAGCAAGAGGACTAGCGGAAACTACGAGCAGTACTTC. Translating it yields CASKRTSGNYEQYF.